A selection of T cell receptor beta chains follows, all from one sample in a study of blood T cell repertoires in COVID-19. Measured with immunoSEQ multiplex PCR; TCRdb has only the in-frame clones, and not every one. The data contain 250,000 or so clones, roughly 79% of them seen just once; the ten biggest clones take up 1.9%. The source material was peripheral blood. All receptors derive from a woman older than 75 with acute or convalescent COVID-19. CDR3s include the opening cysteine and the closing phenylalanine or tryptophan. Fields, in order: D gene, clone size, J gene, V gene, CDR3 DNA, CDR3 protein. A D gene is named only where the DNA matches it firmly. Clone size is shown for a subset of rows, as once, few, many or a class of expanded clone.

TRBD2 | NA | TRBJ2-3 | TRBV2 | TGTGCCAGCAGTGCGGGACTAGCGGGGGGCTGGGCTACGCAGTATTTT | CASSAGLAGGWATQYF
TRBD1 | NA | TRBJ2-3 | TRBV7-9 | TGTGCCAGCAGCTCTGGACAGGGGCACACAGATACGCAGTATTTT | CASSSGQGHTDTQYF
TRBD1 | NA | TRBJ1-1 | TRBV9 | TGTGCCAGCAGCCTTGGGACAGGGGGCACTGAAGCTTTCTTT | CASSLGTGGTEAFF
TRBD1 | NA | TRBJ2-7 | TRBV5-5 | TGTGCCAGCAGCCAATCCGGGACAGGGGTATACGAGCAGTACTTC | CASSQSGTGVYEQYF
TRBD2 | few | TRBJ2-3 | TRBV9 | TGTGCCAGCAGCGTATTAGCGGGAGCCCCCTCTAGCACAGATACGCAGTATTTT | CASSVLAGAPSSTDTQYF
TRBD2 | NA | TRBJ2-2 | TRBV5-1 | TGCGCCAGCAGCTTGGTAGCGGGAAACACCGGGGAGCTGTTTTTT | CASSLVAGNTGELFF
TRBD2 | NA | TRBJ2-1 | TRBV11-3 | TGTGCCAGCAGCTTACTAGCGGGGATTAACAATGAGCAGTTCTTC | CASSLLAGINNEQFF
NA | NA | TRBJ1-2 | TRBV9 | TGTGCCAGCAGCCCCCGCGGGGGGCCGGGGAACTATGGCTACACCTTC | CASSPRGGPGNYGYTF
TRBD2 | NA | TRBJ2-6 | TRBV15 | TGTGCCACCAGCAGAGGACTAGCGGGGGGCTCTGGGGCCAACGTCCTGACTTTC | CATSRGLAGGSGANVLTF
NA | NA | TRBJ2-1 | TRBV19 | TGTGCCAGTAGTAGCGGGATCTCCTACAATGAGCAGTTCTTC | CASSSGISYNEQFF
TRBD1 | NA | TRBJ1-4 | TRBV7-9 | TGTGCCAGCAGCTTATGGGACAGATCGGAAAAACTGTTTTTT | CASSLWDRSEKLFF
TRBD2 | NA | TRBJ2-1 | TRBV4-2 | TGTGCCAGCAGCCGAAACTTGAGGACTAGCTCTTGGAATGAGCAGTTCTTC | CASSRNLRTSSWNEQFF
TRBD2 | NA | TRBJ2-2 | TRBV5-1 | TGCGCCAGCAGCGTTACTAGCGGGCCTAGCACCGGGGAGCTGTTTTTT | CASSVTSGPSTGELFF
TRBD2 | NA | TRBJ2-3 | TRBV4-2 | TGTGCCAGCAGCAAAGATGTCGGGAGGGCCATGACAGATACGCAGTATTTT | CASSKDVGRAMTDTQYF
NA | NA | TRBJ2-1 | TRBV7-3 | TGTGCCAGCAGCCTAACTACCCTATCCTACAATGAGCAGTTCTTC | CASSLTTLSYNEQFF
NA | NA | TRBJ2-2 | TRBV14 | TGTGCCAGCAGCCCAAAAGGGGGTAGTGGAACCGGGGAGCTGTTTTTT | CASSPKGGSGTGELFF
TRBD1 | NA | TRBJ2-6 | TRBV4-3 | TGCGCCAGCAGCCCGGGACAGGGGGTATATGGGGCCAACGTCCTGACTTTC | CASSPGQGVYGANVLTF
TRBD2 | NA | TRBJ2-1 | TRBV19 | TGTGCCAGTAGAAGGACTAGCGGGGGGGCATCCAATGAGCAGTTCTTC | CASRRTSGGASNEQFF
NA | NA | TRBJ1-1 | TRBV4-3 | TGCGCCAGCAGCAGACGTAGGGGCACTGAAGCTTTCTTT | CASSRRRGTEAFF
NA | NA | TRBJ2-5 | TRBV6-5 | TGTGCCAGCAGTTACAAGATTGCGGGCACACAAGAGACCCAGTACTTC | CASSYKIAGTQETQYF
NA | NA | TRBJ1-1 | TRBV19 | TGTGCCAGTAGTATATATGGGACATCACCTGAAGCTTTCTTT | CASSIYGTSPEAFF
TRBD2 | NA | TRBJ2-1 | TRBV7-3 | TGTGCCAGCAGCTTACTAGCGGGGAATGGCAATGAGCAGTTCTTC | CASSLLAGNGNEQFF
NA | NA | TRBJ2-1 | TRBV24-1 | TGTGCCACCAGCCAAGGGGAAAACGGTAGGAATGAGCAGTTCTTC | CATSQGENGRNEQFF
NA | NA | TRBJ2-2 | TRBV5-6 | TGTGCCAGCAGCCGTACCGGGACATATAACACCGGGGAGCTGTTTTTT | CASSRTGTYNTGELFF
TRBD1 | NA | TRBJ1-6 | TRBV18 | TGTGCCAGCTCACCGACAGGGAGCATGAATAATTCACCCCTCCACTTT | CASSPTGSMNNSPLHF
TRBD1 | NA | TRBJ1-2 | TRBV18 | TGTGCCAGCTCACCGGGGACAGCGAGCCCGACATATGGCTACACCTTC | CASSPGTASPTYGYTF
TRBD1 | NA | TRBJ2-7 | TRBV15 | TGTGCCACCAGTCCGGACAGGGACGAGCAGTACTTC | CATSPDRDEQYF
TRBD2 | NA | TRBJ2-3 | TRBV3-1/TRBV3-2 | TGTGCCAGCAGCCGGTCTAGCGGGGTCGGGGCAGATACGCAGTATTTT | CASSRSSGVGADTQYF
NA | NA | TRBJ2-2 | TRBV29-1 | TGCAGCGTTGATGGAGGGGGCTCTGGGGAGCTGTTTTTT | CSVDGGGSGELFF
NA | NA | TRBJ1-1 | TRBV27 | TGTGCCAGCAGTTTGGGCAGTACCAACACTGAAGCTTTCTTT | CASSLGSTNTEAFF
NA | NA | TRBJ1-3 | TRBV2 | TGTGCCAGCAACAGTAGGGGCTCTGGAAACACCATATATTTT | CASNSRGSGNTIYF
TRBD1 | NA | TRBJ1-6 | TRBV5-1 | TGCGCCAGCAGCTTCGGGACAGAGAATTCACCCCTCCACTTT | CASSFGTENSPLHF
NA | once | TRBJ2-1 | TRBV20-1 | TGCAGTGCTAGCCCCCACATTGAGCAGTTCTTC | CSASPHIEQFF
TRBD2 | NA | TRBJ2-1 | TRBV7-2 | TGTGCCAGCAGCTTCCCAATAGCGGGGCTCTTTGGTGAGCAGTTCTTC | CASSFPIAGLFGEQFF
NA | NA | TRBJ2-7 | TRBV21-1 | TGTGCCAGCAGCAAGGCAGGGAACTACGAGCAGTACTTC | CASSKAGNYEQYF
NA | NA | TRBJ1-1 | TRBV19 | TGTGCCAGTAGTATTGGCAGGGGAACTGAAGCTTTCTTT | CASSIGRGTEAFF
NA | NA | TRBJ1-5 | TRBV7-2 | TGTGCCAGCAGCTTAGAACGGGGAGCCAATCAGCCCCAGCATTTT | CASSLERGANQPQHF
TRBD1 | NA | TRBJ1-1 | TRBV19 | TGTGCCAGTAGTATCGGGGACAGAGTACCGAACACTGAAGCTTTCTTT | CASSIGDRVPNTEAFF
TRBD1 | NA | TRBJ2-7 | TRBV11-2 | TGTGCCAGCAGCTTAGGGACAGGGGGAACCTACGAGCAGTACTTC | CASSLGTGGTYEQYF
TRBD2 | once | TRBJ2-1 | TRBV7-2 | TGTGCCAGCAGCCCTCCGGGGGGGGGATCATACAATGAGCAGTTCTTC | CASSPPGGGSYNEQFF
TRBD2 | NA | TRBJ2-7 | TRBV28 | TGTGCCAGCAGTCACCCACCGATTAGCGGGGGAGGCGAGCAGTACTTC | CASSHPPISGGGEQYF
NA | NA | TRBJ2-7 | TRBV10-3 | TGTGCCATCAGTGAGCGCCAGGACTACGAGCAGTACTTC | CAISERQDYEQYF
NA | NA | TRBJ1-1 | TRBV10-3 | TGTGCCATCAGTGAGTCAGGGGGTCGTGCCACTGAAGCTTTCTTT | CAISESGGRATEAFF
TRBD1 | NA | TRBJ2-1 | TRBV7-2 | TGTGCCAGTAAGCAGGGGGTGTTTTACAATGAGCAGTTCTTC | CASKQGVFYNEQFF
NA | NA | TRBJ1-2 | TRBV6-2/TRBV6-3 | TGTGCCAGCAGTTACGCGGTTGGGGCAGGAGCTAACTATGGCTACACCTTC | CASSYAVGAGANYGYTF
NA | NA | TRBJ2-7 | TRBV15 | TGTGCCACCCCTCCTGCCCGAGCTGGAGGCGAGCAGTACTTC | CATPPARAGGEQYF
TRBD1 | NA | TRBJ1-1 | TRBV27 | TGTGCCAGCGGGACAGAGAACACTGAAGCTTTCTTT | CASGTENTEAFF
NA | NA | TRBJ2-2 | TRBV28 | TGTGCCAGCAGGGAGGTCGGTTGGGGAGGGAACACCGGGGAGCTGTTTTTT | CASREVGWGGNTGELFF
NA | NA | TRBJ1-3 | TRBV28 | TGTGCCAGCAGTACCCCGGGGTCAGGCTCTGGAAACACCATATATTTT | CASSTPGSGSGNTIYF
NA | NA | TRBJ2-3 | TRBV7-2 | TGTGCCAGCAGCCCCACAACCGGGGAGTACACAGATACGCAGTATTTT | CASSPTTGEYTDTQYF
TRBD2 | few | TRBJ2-7 | TRBV9 | TGTGCCAGCAGCGTAGCCCTAGCGGGCGAGCAGTACTTC | CASSVALAGEQYF
TRBD2 | NA | TRBJ2-1 | TRBV29-1 | TGCGCGGTTAGCGGGGGACCTATCGGGGGTGAGCAGTTCTTC | CAVSGGPIGGEQFF
TRBD1 | NA | TRBJ1-6 | TRBV7-8 | TGTGCCAGCAGCTTATTACCGGGACAGGGAAATTCACCCCTCCACTTT | CASSLLPGQGNSPLHF
NA | NA | TRBJ1-1 | TRBV5-1 | TGCGCCAGCAGCAGCATATACGGTGATGCTGAAGCTTTCTTT | CASSSIYGDAEAFF
NA | NA | TRBJ2-3 | TRBV19 | TGTGCCAGTAGTTCAAACAGGGCTACCACAGATACGCAGTATTTT | CASSSNRATTDTQYF
TRBD2 | NA | TRBJ2-5 | TRBV19 | TGTGCCAGTAGTAGGGTAGCGGGAGGTCTGGTTGAGACCCAGTACTTC | CASSRVAGGLVETQYF
TRBD1 | NA | TRBJ1-4 | TRBV19 | TGTGCCAGTAGGATGACAGGGGGTAATGAAAAACTGTTTTTT | CASRMTGGNEKLFF